The source of this T cell receptor (beta chain) is a study of somatic mutations in cytotoxic T cells in rheumatoid arthritis. Study background: Blood (about 31 ml EDTA) from each patient was taken right after diagnosis, before any treatment. Sorted by flow to nearly 100% purity were some V beta antibody-stained T-cell populations, including V beta1+ cells sequenced for TCRB.

Germline V gives CDR1 MRHNA, CDR2 SNTAGT. The CDR3 loop spans 15 amino acids. Trimming left V 2 bases short and J 3 bases short, with 12 bases between. General study findings and limits: For rheumatoid arthritis patients, CD8+ clonality increased with age, whereas it did not in healthy controls. A slight TRBV07 underrepresentation in rheumatoid arthritis patients was reported without multiple-comparison adjustment.

TCRdb's table, derived via immunoSEQ multiplex PCR, lists solely in-frame clones and lacks some. The table has about 15,000 clones, under 80% seen once. Notes on this clone: Antigen: not known.

This TCR was recovered from an adult with rheumatoid arthritis. The chain has TRBV6-4 and TRBJ2-3, with TRBD2 as a possible D gene (5 bases). The sample taken for sequencing was CD8+ T cells sorted from blood. In nucleotides, the CDR3 is TGTGCCAGCAGTGACCGGAGCGGAATTACAGATACGCAGTATTTT. Residues: CASSDRSGITDTQYF.